Listed below are T cell receptor beta chains from one sample, sequenced in a study of control samples from healthy donors and cancer patients. The assay was immunoSEQ multiplex PCR, and TCRdb's table has in-frame clones only and misses some. In the table there are 100,000 to 150,000 clones, 91% of which are singletons. The sample was blood. Source of these receptors: a man between 18 and 29 years old in good health. Each CDR3 is given with its conserved first and last residue. The order of the fields is J gene, CDR3 length, V gene, D gene, clone size, CDR3 DNA, CDR3 protein. D genes are given only for firm matches. Size is stated for part of the rows, as once, few or many counts, or as a class when the clone is expanded.

j_gene: TRBJ2-7; len: 15; v_gene: TRBV10-2; d_gene: TRBD1; abundance: once; CDR3nt: TGCGCCAGCAGCTTCGGCAGGGGGATCTCCTACGAGCAGTACTTC; CDR3aa: CASSFGRGISYEQYF
j_gene: TRBJ2-3; len: 13; v_gene: TRBV20-1; d_gene: -; abundance: -; CDR3nt: TGCAGTGCTAGTAGACAGGCGCGAGATACGCAGTATTTT; CDR3aa: CSASRQARDTQYF
j_gene: TRBJ1-1; len: 15; v_gene: TRBV25-1; d_gene: TRBD1; abundance: -; CDR3nt: TGTGCCAGCAGTGAACCGGGACAGGGGAATACTGAAGCTTTCTTT; CDR3aa: CASSEPGQGNTEAFF
j_gene: TRBJ2-1; len: 16; v_gene: TRBV6-1; d_gene: -; abundance: -; CDR3nt: TGTGCCAGCAGTGATCTGGCAGGAGATTCCTACAATGAGCAGTTCTTC; CDR3aa: CASSDLAGDSYNEQFF
j_gene: TRBJ2-5; len: 15; v_gene: TRBV9; d_gene: -; abundance: -; CDR3nt: TGTGCCAGCAGCGTAGGGGCAGCGTACCAAGAGACCCAGTACTTC; CDR3aa: CASSVGAAYQETQYF
j_gene: TRBJ2-3; len: 16; v_gene: TRBV9; d_gene: -; abundance: -; CDR3nt: TGTGCCAGCAGGGGAGGGGTCGGGGGGCCCACAGATACGCAGTATTTT; CDR3aa: CASRGGVGGPTDTQYF
j_gene: TRBJ2-1; len: 13; v_gene: TRBV2; d_gene: -; abundance: -; CDR3nt: TGTGCCAGGGAGGAACAGGGATTCAATGAGCAGTTCTTC; CDR3aa: CAREEQGFNEQFF
j_gene: TRBJ2-3; len: 13; v_gene: TRBV30; d_gene: -; abundance: -; CDR3nt: TGTGCCTGGAGTGGAATATGGGCAGATACGCAGTATTTT; CDR3aa: CAWSGIWADTQYF
j_gene: TRBJ2-1; len: 21; v_gene: TRBV4-2; d_gene: TRBD2; abundance: -; CDR3nt: TGTGCCAGCAGCCAGGGGCCGGGACTAGCGGGGGGAACTCCCTCCTACAATGAGCAGTTCTTC; CDR3aa: CASSQGPGLAGGTPSYNEQFF
j_gene: TRBJ2-5; len: 14; v_gene: TRBV6-5; d_gene: -; abundance: -; CDR3nt: TGTGCCAGCAGTTACTCGGACAGTCAAGAGACCCAGTACTTC; CDR3aa: CASSYSDSQETQYF
j_gene: TRBJ1-2; len: 14; v_gene: TRBV27; d_gene: -; abundance: -; CDR3nt: TGTGCCAGCAGTTTTTTCGAGGGGAGCTATGGCTACACCTTC; CDR3aa: CASSFFEGSYGYTF
j_gene: TRBJ1-2; len: 13; v_gene: TRBV11-2; d_gene: TRBD1; abundance: -; CDR3nt: TGTGCCAGCAGCTTTACAGGGGGCCATGGCTACACCTTC; CDR3aa: CASSFTGGHGYTF
j_gene: TRBJ1-5; len: 13; v_gene: TRBV6-5; d_gene: -; abundance: -; CDR3nt: TGTGCCAGCAGGTCGGCAGGGAGACAGCCCCAGCATTTT; CDR3aa: CASRSAGRQPQHF
j_gene: TRBJ2-7; len: 14; v_gene: TRBV6-6; d_gene: -; abundance: -; CDR3nt: TGTGCCAGCAGTTCCCAGGGTTCTCACTACGAGCAGTACTTC; CDR3aa: CASSSQGSHYEQYF
j_gene: TRBJ2-2; len: 15; v_gene: TRBV7-9; d_gene: -; abundance: once; CDR3nt: TGTGCCAGCAGCTTACCGGGGGCCGACACCGGGGAGCTGTTTTTT; CDR3aa: CASSLPGADTGELFF
j_gene: TRBJ2-3; len: 17; v_gene: TRBV6-4; d_gene: TRBD2; abundance: -; CDR3nt: TGTGCCAGCAGTGACTCAAGTAGCGGGGGGGGTGAAGATACGCAGTATTTT; CDR3aa: CASSDSSSGGGEDTQYF
j_gene: TRBJ2-7; len: 14; v_gene: TRBV25-1; d_gene: -; abundance: -; CDR3nt: TGTGCCAGCAGTGAATTAGGTTACTCCTACGAGCAGTACTTC; CDR3aa: CASSELGYSYEQYF
j_gene: TRBJ2-7; len: 16; v_gene: TRBV7-8; d_gene: TRBD1; abundance: -; CDR3nt: TGTGCCAGCAGCCACCGCCCTGGGACAGGGGACGACGAGCAGTACTTC; CDR3aa: CASSHRPGTGDDEQYF
j_gene: TRBJ1-5; len: 15; v_gene: TRBV6-1; d_gene: -; abundance: -; CDR3nt: TGTGCCAGCAGTGAATTTCAGGGTGGGAATCAGCCCCAGCATTTT; CDR3aa: CASSEFQGGNQPQHF
j_gene: TRBJ1-1; len: 16; v_gene: TRBV19; d_gene: TRBD1; abundance: -; CDR3nt: TGTGCCAGTAGTCCCTGGGACAGCTCAACTCCCCCTGAAGCTTTCTTT; CDR3aa: CASSPWDSSTPPEAFF
j_gene: TRBJ2-5; len: 17; v_gene: TRBV19; d_gene: TRBD1; abundance: once; CDR3nt: TGTGCCAGTAGTCCCCTCCAGGGGACAGGGCGCCAAGAGACCCAGTACTTC; CDR3aa: CASSPLQGTGRQETQYF
j_gene: TRBJ1-1; len: 15; v_gene: TRBV4-1; d_gene: TRBD1; abundance: -; CDR3nt: TGCGCCAGCAGCCGACCGGGACAGATGAACACTGAAGCTTTCTTT; CDR3aa: CASSRPGQMNTEAFF
j_gene: TRBJ1-2; len: 14; v_gene: TRBV5-6; d_gene: -; abundance: medium-sized; CDR3nt: TGTGCCAGCAGCTTGGCCCAGTATAGCTATGGCTACACCTTC; CDR3aa: CASSLAQYSYGYTF
j_gene: TRBJ1-3; len: 13; v_gene: TRBV7-2; d_gene: -; abundance: -; CDR3nt: TGTGCCAGCAGCTGGACGGAAGGAAACACCATATATTTT; CDR3aa: CASSWTEGNTIYF